This TCR beta chain was observed in a study of Graves' ophthalmopathy and Graves' hyperthyroidism. General study results and limits: Ophthalmopathy cases were distinguished from stable hyperthyroidism by a 13-signature model, reaching about 91% sensitivity and 65% to 83% specificity. Most expanded thyroid clonotypes above 0.001 frequency also appeared in blood.

The authors amplified TCR beta CDR3 regions, and they did so from RNA transcripts for repertoire sequencing. The first-round RT-PCR employed HTBI primers together with the Qiagen OneStep RT-PCR kit. A multiplex PCR was then performed as the second round. TCRdb re-analysed the multiplex PCR reads in MiXCR, keeping a single row per CDR3 protein. The sample holds some 350,000 distinct CDR3 sequences, roughly 15% seen once. The CDR3 length is 19 residues. Germline CDR1 MDHEN, CDR2 SYDVKM. V lost 3 bases and J lost 1, with 24 bases in between. Symptoms, serum thyroxine and TRAb, thyroid ultrasound, and orbital computed tomography formed the diagnostic basis. This clonotype was seen repeatedly, ten times or more. Its antigen is unidentified.

V gene TRBV28 combines with J gene TRBJ1-1; D perhaps matches TRBD1 (5 bases). The clonotype was recovered from an adult woman with stable Graves' hyperthyroidism. Sequencing was performed on peripheral blood. The chain's CDR3 is CASSFYWEDWGQGNTEAFF. For the CDR3, the DNA is TGTGCCAGCAGTTTTTATTGGGAGGACTGGGGCCAAGGGAACACTGAAGCTTTCTTT.